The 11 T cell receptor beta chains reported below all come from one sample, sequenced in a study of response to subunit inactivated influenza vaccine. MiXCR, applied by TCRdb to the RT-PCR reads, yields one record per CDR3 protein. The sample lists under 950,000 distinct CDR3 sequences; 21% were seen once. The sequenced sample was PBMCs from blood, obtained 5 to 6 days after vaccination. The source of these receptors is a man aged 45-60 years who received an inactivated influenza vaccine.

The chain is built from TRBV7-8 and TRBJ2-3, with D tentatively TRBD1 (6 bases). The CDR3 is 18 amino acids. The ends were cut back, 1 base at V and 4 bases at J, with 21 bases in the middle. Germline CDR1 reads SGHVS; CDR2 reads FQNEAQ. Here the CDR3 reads CASSLVTGWRRGSDTQYF. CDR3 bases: TGTGCCAGCAGCTTAGTCACGGGGTGGCGCAGGGGATCAGATACGCAGTATTTT.

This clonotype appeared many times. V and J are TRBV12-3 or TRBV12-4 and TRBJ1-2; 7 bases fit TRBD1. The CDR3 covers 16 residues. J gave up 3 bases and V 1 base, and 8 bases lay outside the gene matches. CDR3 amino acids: CASSLVGTGAYYGYTF. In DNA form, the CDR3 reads TGTGCCAGCAGTTTAGTGGGTACAGGGGCCTACTATGGCTACACCTTC.

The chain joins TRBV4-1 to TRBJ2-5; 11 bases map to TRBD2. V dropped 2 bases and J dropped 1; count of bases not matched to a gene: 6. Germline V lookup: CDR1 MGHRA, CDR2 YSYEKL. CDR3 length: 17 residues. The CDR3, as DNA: TGCGCCAGCAGCCAACTCCTTCTAGCGGGGGGCCAAGAGACCCAGTACTTC. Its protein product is CASSQLLLAGGQETQYF.

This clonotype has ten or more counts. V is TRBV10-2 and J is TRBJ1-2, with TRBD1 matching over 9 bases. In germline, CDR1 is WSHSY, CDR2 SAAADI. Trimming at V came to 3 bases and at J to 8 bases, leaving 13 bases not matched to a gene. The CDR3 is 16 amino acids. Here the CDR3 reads CASSEEVGTGRRGYTF. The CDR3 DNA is TGCGCCAGCAGTGAAGAAGTTGGGACAGGGCGAAGAGGCTACACCTTC.

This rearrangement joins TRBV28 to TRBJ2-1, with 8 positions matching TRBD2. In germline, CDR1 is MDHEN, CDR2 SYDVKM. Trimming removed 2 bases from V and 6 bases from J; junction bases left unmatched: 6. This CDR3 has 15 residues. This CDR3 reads CASSLGGRPLNEQFF. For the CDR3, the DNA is TGTGCCAGCAGTTTAGGCGGGAGGCCCCTCAATGAGCAGTTCTTC.

The CDR3 spells CASSLGAGLVQETQYF. As DNA, the CDR3 is TGTGCCAGCAGCTTAGGGGCGGGACTCGTCCAAGAGACCCAGTACTTC. The chain links TRBV7-9 to TRBJ2-5; perhaps TRBD2 as D (6 bases). The CDR3 runs 16 residues. V was trimmed by 1 base and J by 1 base, leaving 13 bases between them. CDR1 and CDR2 (germline): SEHNR, FQNEAQ (reference sequence).

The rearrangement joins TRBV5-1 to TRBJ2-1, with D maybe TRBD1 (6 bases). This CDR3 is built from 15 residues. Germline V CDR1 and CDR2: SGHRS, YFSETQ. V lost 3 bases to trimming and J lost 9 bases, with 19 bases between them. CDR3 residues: CASSSEQGTGSEQFF. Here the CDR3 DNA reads TGCGCCAGCAGCTCGGAACAGGGAACGGGGAGTGAGCAGTTCTTC. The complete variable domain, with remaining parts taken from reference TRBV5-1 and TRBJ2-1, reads KAGVTQTPRYLIKTRGQQVTLSCSPISGHRSVSWYQQTPGQGLQFLFEYFSETQRNKGNFPGRFSGRQFSNSRSEMNVSTLELGDSALYLCASSSEQGTGSEQFFGPGTRLTVL.

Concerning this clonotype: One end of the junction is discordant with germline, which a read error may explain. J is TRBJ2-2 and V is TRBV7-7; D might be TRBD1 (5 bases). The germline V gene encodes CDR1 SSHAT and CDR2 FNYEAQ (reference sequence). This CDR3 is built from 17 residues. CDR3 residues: CASSYQLQGVDTGELFF. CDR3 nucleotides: TGTGCTAGCAGCTACCAACTTCAGGGTGTAGACACCGGGGAGCTGTTTTTT.

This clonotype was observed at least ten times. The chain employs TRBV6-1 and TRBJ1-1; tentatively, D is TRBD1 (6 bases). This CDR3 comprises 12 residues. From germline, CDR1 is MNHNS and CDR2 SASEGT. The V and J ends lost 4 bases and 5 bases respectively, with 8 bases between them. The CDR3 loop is CASSAQGTEAFF. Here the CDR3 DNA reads TGTGCCAGCAGTGCTCAGGGGACTGAAGCTTTCTTT.

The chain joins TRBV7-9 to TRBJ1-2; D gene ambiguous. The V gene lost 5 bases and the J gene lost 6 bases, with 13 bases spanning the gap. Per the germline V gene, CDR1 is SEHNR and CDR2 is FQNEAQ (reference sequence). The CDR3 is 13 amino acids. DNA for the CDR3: TGTGCCAGCAGCCATCGCCCGGGAGATGGCTACACCTTC. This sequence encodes CASSHRPGDGYTF.

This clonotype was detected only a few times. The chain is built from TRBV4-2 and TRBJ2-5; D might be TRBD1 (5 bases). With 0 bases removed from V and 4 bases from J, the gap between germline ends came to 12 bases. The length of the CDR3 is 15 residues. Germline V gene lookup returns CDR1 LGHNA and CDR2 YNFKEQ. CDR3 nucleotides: TGTGCCAGCAGCCAAGAAGCCCGGCAGGGAGAGACCCAGTACTTC. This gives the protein CASSQEARQGETQYF.